The 2 T cell receptor beta chains below come from one sample, sequenced in a study of T cells in Graves' hyperthyroidism and ophthalmopathy. RNA transcripts served as the template for amplifying TCR beta CDR3 regions. HTBI primers were the set used in a first-round RT-PCR of the TCR CDR3. Via MiXCR, TCRdb re-called the multiplex PCR reads, giving one row per CDR3 protein. This repertoire shows approximately 400,000 distinct CDR3 sequences, approximately 14% found once; its top ten account for over 12%. The specimen was blood. The receptors here all came from a woman aged 18 to 35 with Graves' hyperthyroidism.

This chain connects TRBV20-1 to TRBJ2-7, with 10 nucleotides matching TRBD2. V lost 2 bases, J lost 0 bases, and 4 bases stayed unmatched. The CDR3 spans 15 residues. Germline CDR1 reads DFQATT; CDR2 reads SNEGSKA (reference sequence). The CDR3 here is CSARWLAGASYEQYF. The DNA of the CDR3 is TGCAGTGCTAGATGGCTAGCGGGAGCCTCCTACGAGCAGTACTTC.

This clonotype was seen a handful of times. J is TRBJ2-7 and V is TRBV7-2; a weak D match, TRBD1 (5 bases). The ends were cut back, 1 base at V and 0 bases at J, with 7 bases in the middle. Germline CDR1 is SGHTA and CDR2 is FQGNSA. This CDR3 region has 14 residues. The CDR3, as DNA: TGTGCCAGCAGCTTAGTTCAGGGCTCCTACGAGCAGTACTTC. This gives the protein CASSLVQGSYEQYF.